The rows below give T cell receptor beta chains drawn from one sample of a study of CD8 T cells in Susac syndrome. TCRdb itself ran the immunoSEQ multiplex PCR reads through MiXCR, one entry per CDR3 protein. The repertoire includes roughly 400,000 distinct CDR3 sequences, approximately 85% of them detected once, and about 0.12% sits in the top ten. Sequenced: CD8+ T cells from PBMCs. The origin of the receptors is a human donor with multiple sclerosis. Each CDR3 is given with its conserved first and last residue. Each record gives: clone size, J gene, V gene, D gene, CDR3 DNA, CDR3 protein. The D gene is left open where the match is weak. The size entry is marked missing in some rows and otherwise reads once, few, many or a size class.

-,TRBJ2-7,TRBV3-1,TRBD2,TGTGCCAGCAGCACTAGCGGGAGGGACTACGAGCAGTACTTC,CASSTSGRDYEQYF
-,TRBJ1-2,TRBV2,TRBD1,TGTGCCAGCAGAACCGGGACAGGGATTGGCTACACCTTC,CASRTGTGIGYTF
-,TRBJ2-2,TRBV29-1,TRBD1,TGCAGCGCCGCCCCCCGGGACAGGGAAACCGGGGAGCTGTTTTTT,CSAAPRDRETGELFF
-,TRBJ2-4,TRBV3-1,TRBD2,TGTGCCAGCAGCCAAGATCTAATGGCTAGCGGGAGGGCCGGAGCCAAAAACATTCAGTACTTC,CASSQDLMASGRAGAKNIQYF
-,TRBJ1-5,TRBV27,TRBD1,TGTGCCAGCAGTTTATCAGGACAGGGTGGAGGCAGCAATCAGCCCCAGCATTTT,CASSLSGQGGGSNQPQHF
-,TRBJ2-2,TRBV20-1,TRBD1,TGCAGTGCTCAGGACAGGCTTTTCACCGGGGAGCTGTTTTTT,CSAQDRLFTGELFF
once,TRBJ2-7,TRBV21-1,-,TGTGCCAGCTTCCTTACTAGCTGCTACTACGAGCAGTACTTC,CASFLTSCYYEQYF
-,TRBJ2-2,TRBV19,-,TGTGCCAGTAGCCCAGGGTCTGGGGAGCTGTTTTTT,CASSPGSGELFF
few,TRBJ2-7,TRBV7-9,-,TGTGCCAGCAGCTCGGAGGGCGGACAGAGCTCCTACGAGCAGTACTTC,CASSSEGGQSSYEQYF
-,TRBJ1-1,TRBV4-1,-,TGCGCCAGCAGCCTTGGACGTAGGACTGAAGCTTTCTTT,CASSLGRRTEAFF
-,TRBJ2-1,TRBV7-2,TRBD1,TGTGCCAGCAGCACTGGGACAGGGTGGTACAATGAGCAGTTCTTC,CASSTGTGWYNEQFF
-,TRBJ1-2,TRBV9,-,TGTGCCAGCAGCGTAGGTCAGAACTATGGCTACACCTTC,CASSVGQNYGYTF
-,TRBJ2-7,TRBV5-5,-,TGTGTCAGCAGCTTGGACGGAGCCTACGAGCAGTACTTC,CVSSLDGAYEQYF
-,TRBJ2-3,TRBV7-9,TRBD2,TGTGCCAGCAGCTTTGGGACTAGCGCCTTCACAGATACGCAGTATTTT,CASSFGTSAFTDTQYF
-,TRBJ2-1,TRBV27,-,TGTGCCAGCAGTTTATCGAGCCCCCCGGGTTACAATGAGCAGTTCTTC,CASSLSSPPGYNEQFF
-,TRBJ2-2,TRBV12-3/TRBV12-4,-,TGTGCCAGCAGGGATACCAAGAACACCGGGGAGCTGTTTTTT,CASRDTKNTGELFF
-,TRBJ2-7,TRBV29-1,TRBD2,TGCAGCGTTCGGGGGGGCGACTCCTACGAGCAGTACTTC,CSVRGGDSYEQYF
-,TRBJ2-7,TRBV2,TRBD1,TGTGCCTCGGTGGGAGGACAGGGGTACGGCGAGCAGTACTTC,CASVGGQGYGEQYF
-,TRBJ1-1,TRBV29-1,-,TGCAGCGTTGATTTAGTGGGCAGGGAGGCCGTCTGGCCTGAAGCTTTCTTT,CSVDLVGREAVWPEAFF
-,TRBJ1-2,TRBV19,-,TGTGCCAGTAGTATCGGGGCAGGGCTCGGCTATGGCTACACCTTC,CASSIGAGLGYGYTF